This T cell receptor (beta chain) came from a study of cytomegalovirus exposure and HLA in healthy donors. J gave up 4 bases and V 3 bases, and 10 bases lay outside the gene matches. The CDR3 totals 16 residues. Germline V gene lookup returns CDR1 KGHSH and CDR2 LQKENI. The PCR contained 60 Vbeta and 13 Jbeta primers. The data were produced by immunoSEQ multiplex PCR, yet TCRdb's version contains in-frame clones alone and is incomplete. Of more than 95,000 clones detected, over 80% appear once; the ten largest clones hold roughly 6.1%. The receptor was isolated from a man aged 18 to 30 in good health and CMV-seronegative. This sequence joins TRBV18 and TRBJ1-2; TRBD1 agrees at 8 bases. Sequencing input: PBMCs. CDR3: CASSPTSGQGAYGYTF. As DNA, the CDR3 is TGTGCCAGCTCACCCACTTCCGGACAGGGTGCCTATGGCTACACCTTC.